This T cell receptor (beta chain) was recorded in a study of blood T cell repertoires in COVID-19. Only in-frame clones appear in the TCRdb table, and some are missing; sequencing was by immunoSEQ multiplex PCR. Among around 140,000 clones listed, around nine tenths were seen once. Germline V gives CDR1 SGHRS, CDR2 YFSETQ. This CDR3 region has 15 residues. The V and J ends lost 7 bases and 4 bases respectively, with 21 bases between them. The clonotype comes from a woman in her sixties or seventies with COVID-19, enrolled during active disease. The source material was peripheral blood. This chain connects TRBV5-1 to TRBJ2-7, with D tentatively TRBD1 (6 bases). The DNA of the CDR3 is TGCGCCAGCGCTCCATTAACAGGGTACCGATACGAGCAGTACTTC. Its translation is CASAPLTGYRYEQYF.